Listed here are 2 T cell receptor beta chains from one sample, sequenced in a study of OX40 agonist ivuxolimab in advanced cancers. Some clones are missing from TCRdb's copy, which holds only in-frame ones; the method was immunoSEQ multiplex PCR. The sample has roughly 100,000 clones, around nine tenths seen once. The material was CD4+ or CD8+ T cells sorted from blood, obtained in a trial of the OX40 agonist ivuxolimab. All receptors come from an adult with an advanced solid tumor such as melanoma, head and neck, liver or kidney cancer.

The V call is TRBV7-9, the J call TRBJ2-2; tentative D call: TRBD2 (5 bases). The germline V gene has CDR1 SEHNR and CDR2 FQNEAQ (reference sequence). The CDR3 totals 11 residues. Trimming stripped 6 bases from V and 8 bases from J, with 7 bases between. The CDR3 region is CASREVGELFF. The CDR3 DNA reads as TGTGCCAGCAGGGAGGTTGGGGAGCTGTTTTTT.

This clone has just a few counts. CDR3 residues: CASSLAGANVLTF. CDR3 nucleotide sequence: TGTGCCAGCAGCTTGGCCGGGGCCAACGTCCTGACTTTC. The chain carries TRBV5-6 and TRBJ2-6; D not certain. The CDR3 runs 13 residues. Germline CDR1 reads SGHDT; CDR2 reads YYEEEE. The ends were cut back, 0 bases at V and 4 bases at J, with 2 bases in the middle. Filled out from reference TRBV5-6 and TRBJ2-6, the complete variable domain reads DAGVTQSPTHLIKTRGQQVTLRCSPKSGHDTVSWYQQALGQGPQFIFQYYEEEERQRGNFPDRFSGHQFPNYSSELNVNALLLGDSALYLCASSLAGANVLTFGAGSRLTVL.